The rows below give T cell receptor beta chains drawn from one sample of a study of blood T cell repertoires in COVID-19. Assay used: immunoSEQ multiplex PCR; TCRdb lists only in-frame clones, some missing. Of roughly 300,000 clones listed, approximately 83% are singletons. The sequenced sample was PBMCs or T cells enriched from blood (not recorded which). The receptors here all came from a woman aged 40 to 50 with acute COVID-19. Both conserved end residues are part of each CDR3. A D gene is named only where the DNA matches it firmly. Size values are once, few and many counts, or a class for expanded clones, and some rows have none.

D	length	V	J	size	CDR3	DNA
NA	16	TRBV18	TRBJ1-1	NA	CASSPQGHSMNTEAFF	TGTGCCAGCTCACCACAGGGACACTCCATGAACACTGAAGCTTTCTTT
NA	16	TRBV3-1/TRBV3-2	TRBJ2-2	NA	CASSQEGARGPGELFF	TGTGCCAGCAGCCAAGAAGGTGCGCGGGGTCCCGGGGAGCTGTTTTTT
TRBD1	15	TRBV18	TRBJ1-5	NA	CASSAQGASNQPQHF	TGTGCCAGCTCAGCCCAGGGGGCAAGCAATCAGCCCCAGCATTTT
TRBD1	16	TRBV5-4	TRBJ2-7	NA	CASSLYDRGYPYEQYF	TGTGCCAGCAGCTTGTACGACAGGGGGTACCCCTACGAGCAGTACTTC
TRBD2	14	TRBV29-1	TRBJ2-3	NA	CSVAPSGGLSVLYF	TGCAGCGTTGCTCCTAGCGGGGGCCTCAGTGTTTTGTATTTT
TRBD1	16	TRBV7-8	TRBJ2-1	NA	CASSPSTGTGYNEQFF	TGTGCCAGCAGCCCTTCAACGGGGACAGGGTACAATGAGCAGTTCTTC
NA	14	TRBV7-2	TRBJ2-7	few	CASSFISAPYEQYF	TGTGCCAGCAGCTTTATTAGCGCCCCCTACGAGCAGTACTTC
TRBD1	17	TRBV7-9	TRBJ2-7	few	CASSSPPGQGFFYEQYF	TGTGCCAGCAGCTCGCCACCGGGACAGGGGTTCTTCTACGAGCAGTACTTC
TRBD1	15	TRBV24-1	TRBJ1-5	NA	CATSDHGQGNQPQHF	TGTGCCACCAGTGACCATGGACAGGGCAATCAGCCCCAGCATTTT
NA	14	TRBV5-8	TRBJ2-7	NA	CASSFRGYLYEQYF	TGTGCCAGCAGCTTTAGGGGGTATCTATACGAGCAGTACTTC
TRBD2	15	TRBV11-2	TRBJ2-1	NA	CASSRSSGAYNEQFF	TGTGCCAGCAGCCGCTCTAGCGGGGCCTACAATGAGCAGTTCTTC
NA	15	TRBV9	TRBJ2-2	NA	CASSKLVSTTGELFF	TGTGCCAGCAGCAAACTAGTCAGTACCACCGGGGAGCTGTTTTTT
NA	19	TRBV7-6	TRBJ2-7	NA	CASSLTGPGGKTPYYEQYF	TGTGCCAGCAGCTTAACTGGCCCGGGTGGCAAAACACCCTACTACGAGCAGTACTTC
NA	15	TRBV4-3	TRBJ2-7	NA	CASSQEMGGGYEQYF	TGCGCCAGCAGCCAAGAGATGGGAGGCGGCTACGAGCAGTACTTC